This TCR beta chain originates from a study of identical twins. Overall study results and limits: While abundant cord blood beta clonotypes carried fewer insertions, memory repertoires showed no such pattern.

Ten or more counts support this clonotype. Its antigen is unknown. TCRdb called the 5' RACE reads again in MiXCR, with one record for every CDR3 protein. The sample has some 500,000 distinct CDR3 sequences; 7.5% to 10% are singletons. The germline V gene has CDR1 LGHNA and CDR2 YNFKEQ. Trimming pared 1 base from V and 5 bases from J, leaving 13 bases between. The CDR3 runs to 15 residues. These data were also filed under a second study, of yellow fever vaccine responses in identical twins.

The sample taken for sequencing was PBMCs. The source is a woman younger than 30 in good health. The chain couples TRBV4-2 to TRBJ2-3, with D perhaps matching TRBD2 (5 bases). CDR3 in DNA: TGTGCCAGCAGCCAAGGAGAGGGTAGCGAAGATACGCAGTATTTT. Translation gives CASSQGEGSEDTQYF.